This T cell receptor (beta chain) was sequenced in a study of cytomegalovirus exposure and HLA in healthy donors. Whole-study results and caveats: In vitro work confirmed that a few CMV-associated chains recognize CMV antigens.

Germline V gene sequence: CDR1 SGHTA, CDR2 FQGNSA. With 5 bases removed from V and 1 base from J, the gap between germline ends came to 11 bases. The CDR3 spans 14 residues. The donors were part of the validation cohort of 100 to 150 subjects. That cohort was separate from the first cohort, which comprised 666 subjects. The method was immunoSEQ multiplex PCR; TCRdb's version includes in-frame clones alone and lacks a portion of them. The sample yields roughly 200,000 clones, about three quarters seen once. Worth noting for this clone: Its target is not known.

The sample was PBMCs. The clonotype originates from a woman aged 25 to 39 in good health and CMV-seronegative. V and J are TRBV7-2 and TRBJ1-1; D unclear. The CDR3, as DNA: TGTGCCAGCAGCCCGGAACCAGGGAACACTGAAGCTTTCTTT. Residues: CASSPEPGNTEAFF.